This TCR beta chain was identified in a study of OX40 agonist ivuxolimab in advanced cancers. Whole-study findings and limits: Among the lowest levels of clonal expansion were found in partial responders at 0.1-3.0 mg/kg. It was not determined which antigens were specifically recognized by the peripheral T cells that had undergone clonal expansion.

Method: immunoSEQ multiplex PCR; TCRdb's copy keeps in-frame clones and lacks some. Of about 80,000 clones listed, 88% are singletons. With respect to this clone: Its specificity is not known.

Trimming shortened V by 0 bases and J by 4 bases, and 9 bases separated the two germline ends. The CDR3 has 14 amino acids. The germline CDR1 and CDR2 sequences are KGHSH and LQKENI. Sequences were derived from CD4+ or CD8+ T cells sorted from blood, sampled in a trial of the OX40 agonist ivuxolimab. The sequence derives from an adult with an advanced solid tumor such as melanoma, head and neck, liver or kidney cancer. The chain combines TRBV18 with TRBJ1-2; D gene unclear. The CDR3 loop reads CASSPPSSLYGYTF. CDR3 coding DNA: TGTGCCAGCTCACCACCGAGTTCCCTCTATGGCTACACCTTC.